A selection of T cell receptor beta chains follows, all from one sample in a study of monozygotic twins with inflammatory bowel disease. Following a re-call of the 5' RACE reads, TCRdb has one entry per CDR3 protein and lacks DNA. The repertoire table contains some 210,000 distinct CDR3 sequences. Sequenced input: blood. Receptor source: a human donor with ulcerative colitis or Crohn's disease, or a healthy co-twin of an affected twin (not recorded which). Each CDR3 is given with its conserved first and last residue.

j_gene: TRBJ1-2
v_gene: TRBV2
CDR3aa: CASSDPGLYGYTF

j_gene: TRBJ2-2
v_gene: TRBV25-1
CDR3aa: CANPTDNTGELFF

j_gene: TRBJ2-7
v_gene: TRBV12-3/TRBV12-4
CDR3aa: CASSLVMTGADEQYF

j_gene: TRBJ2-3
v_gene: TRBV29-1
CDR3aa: CSFRGSPGDTQYF

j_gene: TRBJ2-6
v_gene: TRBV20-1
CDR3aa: CSARDSSGANVLTF

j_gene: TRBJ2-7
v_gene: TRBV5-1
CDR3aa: CASSSGGSSSYEQYF

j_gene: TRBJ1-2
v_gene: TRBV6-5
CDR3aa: CASSYSRVLYGYTF

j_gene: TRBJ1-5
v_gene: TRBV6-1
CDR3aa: CASSERGYSNQPQHF

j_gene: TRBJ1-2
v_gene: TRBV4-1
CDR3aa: CASSRGQGPKLANYGYTF

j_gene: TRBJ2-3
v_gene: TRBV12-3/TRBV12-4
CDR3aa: CASTYGDRGAYMQYF

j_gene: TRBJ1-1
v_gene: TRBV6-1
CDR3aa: CASSHRDSHEAFF

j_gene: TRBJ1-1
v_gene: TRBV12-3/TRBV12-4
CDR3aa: CASSLRAENTEAFF

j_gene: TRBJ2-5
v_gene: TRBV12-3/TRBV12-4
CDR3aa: CASSPGGSYTQETQYF

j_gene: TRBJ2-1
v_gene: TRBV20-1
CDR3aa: CSATSGGYNEQFF

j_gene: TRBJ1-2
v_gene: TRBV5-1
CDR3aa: CASSLSSHNYGYTF

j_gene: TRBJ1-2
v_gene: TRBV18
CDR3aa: CASSPGQQGAGYGYTF

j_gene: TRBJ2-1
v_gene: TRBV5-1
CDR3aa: CASSFLAGGAPEQFF

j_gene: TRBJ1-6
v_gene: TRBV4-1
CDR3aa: CASSQDQRGLYSPLHF

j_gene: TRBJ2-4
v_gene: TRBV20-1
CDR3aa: CSADKAGGPKNIQYF

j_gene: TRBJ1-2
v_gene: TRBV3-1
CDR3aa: CASSQGQGASYGYTF

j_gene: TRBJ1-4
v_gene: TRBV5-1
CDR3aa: CASSLRSEGQGREKLFF

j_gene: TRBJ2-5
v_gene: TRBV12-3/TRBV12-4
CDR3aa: CASSLVSETQYF

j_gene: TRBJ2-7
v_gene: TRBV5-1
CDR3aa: CASSGGQLTSYEQYF

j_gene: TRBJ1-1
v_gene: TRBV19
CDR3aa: CASSRQGSAEAFF

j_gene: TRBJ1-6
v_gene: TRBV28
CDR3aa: CASRYRGFILSPLHF

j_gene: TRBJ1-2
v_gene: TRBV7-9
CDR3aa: CASSLSLMWPNYGYTF

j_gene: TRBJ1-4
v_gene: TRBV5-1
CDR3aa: CASSLDSQGEKLFF